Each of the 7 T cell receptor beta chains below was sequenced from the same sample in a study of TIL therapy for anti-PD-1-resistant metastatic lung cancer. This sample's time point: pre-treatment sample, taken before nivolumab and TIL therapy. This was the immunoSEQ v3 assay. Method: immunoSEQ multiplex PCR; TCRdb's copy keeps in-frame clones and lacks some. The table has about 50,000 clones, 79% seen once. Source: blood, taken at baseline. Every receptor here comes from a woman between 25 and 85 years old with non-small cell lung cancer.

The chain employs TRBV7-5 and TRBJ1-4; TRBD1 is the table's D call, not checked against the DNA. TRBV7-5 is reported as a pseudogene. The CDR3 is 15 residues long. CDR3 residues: CVRSTRQATNEKLFF. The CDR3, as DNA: TGTGTCAGAAGCACACGTCAGGCAACTAATGAAAAACTGTTTTTT.

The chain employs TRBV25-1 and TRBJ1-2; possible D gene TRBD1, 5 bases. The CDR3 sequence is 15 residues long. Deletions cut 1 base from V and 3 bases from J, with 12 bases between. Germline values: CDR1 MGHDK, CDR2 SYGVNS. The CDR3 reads CASSESAGPDYGYTF. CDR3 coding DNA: TGTGCCAGCAGTGAATCGGCGGGACCAGACTATGGCTACACCTTC.

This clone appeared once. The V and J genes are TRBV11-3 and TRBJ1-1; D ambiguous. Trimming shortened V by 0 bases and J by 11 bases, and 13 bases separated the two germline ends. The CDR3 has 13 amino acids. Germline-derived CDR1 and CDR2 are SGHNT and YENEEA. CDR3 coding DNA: TGTGCCAGCAGCTTAGAATCTAGGACGCCTGCTTTCTTT. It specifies CASSLESRTPAFF.

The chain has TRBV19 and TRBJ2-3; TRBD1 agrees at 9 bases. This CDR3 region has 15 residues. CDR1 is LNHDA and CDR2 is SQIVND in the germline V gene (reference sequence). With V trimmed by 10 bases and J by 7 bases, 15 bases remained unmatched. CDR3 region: CATTPYRDRVHTQYF. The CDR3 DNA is TGTGCCACCACCCCATACCGGGACAGGGTTCATACGCAGTATTTT.

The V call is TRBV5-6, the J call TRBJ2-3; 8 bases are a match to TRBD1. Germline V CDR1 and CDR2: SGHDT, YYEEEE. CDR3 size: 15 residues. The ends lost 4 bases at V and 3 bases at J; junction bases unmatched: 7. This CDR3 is CASSPINRGTDTQYF. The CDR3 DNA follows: TGTGCCAGCAGCCCGATAAACAGGGGGACAGATACGCAGTATTTT.

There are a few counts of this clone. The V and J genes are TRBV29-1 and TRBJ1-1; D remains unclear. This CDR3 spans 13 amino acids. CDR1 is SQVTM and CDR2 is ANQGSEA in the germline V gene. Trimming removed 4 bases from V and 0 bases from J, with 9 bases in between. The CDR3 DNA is TGCAGCGTTGTAGGTAAACTGAACACTGAAGCTTTCTTT. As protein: CSVVGKLNTEAFF. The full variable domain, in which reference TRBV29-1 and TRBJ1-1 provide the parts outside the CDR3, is SAVISQKPSRDICQRGTSLTIQCQVDSQVTMMFWYRQQPGQSLTLIATANQGSEATYESGFVIDKFPISRPNLTFSTLTVSNMSPEDSSIYLCSVVGKLNTEAFFGQGTRLTVV.

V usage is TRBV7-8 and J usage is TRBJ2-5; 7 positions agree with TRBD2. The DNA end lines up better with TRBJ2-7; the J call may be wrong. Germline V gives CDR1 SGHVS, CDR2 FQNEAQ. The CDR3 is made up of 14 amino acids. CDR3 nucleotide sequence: TGTGCCAGCAGCTTAGGGGACTATGACTACGAGCAGTACTTC. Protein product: CASSLGDYDYEQYF.